The 9 T cell receptor beta chains below come from one sample, sequenced in a study of follicular helper T cells after annual influenza vaccination. Time point denoted: 2015-2016 season, 7 days after influenza vaccination. Produced via immunoSEQ multiplex PCR; TCRdb's table is partial and in-frame only. The profile shows 8,000 to 11,000 clones, 83% of them singletons. The sequences come from CXCR5- memory CD4+ T cells sorted from blood, collected 7 days after influenza vaccination. These receptor sequences come from an adult who received the influenza vaccine.

V gene TRBV6-1 combines with J gene TRBJ1-5, with TRBD1 identical over 12 bases. The J segment lost 7 bases and the V segment lost 5 bases, leaving 6 bases of the junction unmatched. This CDR3 is 15 amino acids long. Germline CDR1 is MNHNS and CDR2 is SASEGT. DNA for the CDR3: TGTGCCAGCAGTTCGGGACAGGGGGCCGGGCAGCCCCAGCATTTT. This sequence encodes CASSSGQGAGQPQHF.

Here the CDR3 reads CASSRTGLNEKLFF. The CDR3 coding sequence is TGTGCCAGTAGCCGAACAGGTCTAAATGAAAAACTGTTTTTT. The rearrangement uses TRBV19 and TRBJ1-4, with D perhaps TRBD1 (5 bases). Germline V lookup: CDR1 LNHDA, CDR2 SQIVND (reference sequence). V dropped 6 bases and J dropped 5 bases, with 13 bases sitting between them. CDR3 size: 14 residues. Variable domain in full (rest from reference TRBV19 and TRBJ1-4): DGGITQSPKYLFRKEGQNVTLSCEQNLNHDAMYWYRQDPGQGLRLIYYSQIVNDFQKGDIAEGYSVSREKKESFPLTVTSAQKNPTAFYLCASSRTGLNEKLFFGSGTQLSVL.

The rearrangement links TRBV6-1 to TRBJ2-7; possibly TRBD1 or TRBD2 for D (5 bases each). CDR1 is MNHNS, CDR2 SASEGT, per germline. Trimming cost V 4 bases and J 1 base, with 14 bases left between them. CDR3 length: 15 residues. CDR3 sequence (DNA): TGTGCCAGCAGTGTGGGGACGGTTCGTTCCTACGAGCAGTACTTC. Translated, it gives CASSVGTVRSYEQYF.

The sample holds one count of this clone. The chain joins TRBV19 to TRBJ1-1, with D tentatively TRBD1 (5 bases). Germline CDR1 and CDR2: LNHDA and SQIVND (reference sequence). The CDR3 is 14 residues long. V lost 1 base and J 4 bases, leaving 10 bases between the germline ends. The CDR3, as DNA: TGTGCCAGTAGTATAGGAAAGGGGCGCACTGAAGCTTTCTTT. Amino acids: CASSIGKGRTEAFF. Full variable domain (outside the CDR3, taken from reference TRBV19 and TRBJ1-1): DGGITQSPKYLFRKEGQNVTLSCEQNLNHDAMYWYRQDPGQGLRLIYYSQIVNDFQKGDIAEGYSVSREKKESFPLTVTSAQKNPTAFYLCASSIGKGRTEAFFGQGTRLTVV.

This clone was seen only a few times. The chain employs TRBV19 and TRBJ1-2, with D unclear. The germline V gene has CDR1 LNHDA and CDR2 SQIVND (reference sequence). CDR3 length: 11 residues. Trimming removed 10 bases from V and 4 bases from J, with 10 bases in between. CDR3 residues: CAIDGLYGYTF. CDR3 in DNA: TGTGCCATAGACGGCCTCTATGGCTACACCTTC.

The chain has TRBV7-2 and TRBJ1-5, with unresolved D. The CDR3 has 14 amino acids. Trimming pared 4 bases from V and 7 bases from J, leaving 14 bases between. Germline V gene lookup returns CDR1 SGHTA and CDR2 FQGNSA. The CDR3: CASSSRGSNQPQHF. In DNA, the CDR3 is TGTGCCAGCAGCTCGCGAGGGTCCAACCAGCCCCAGCATTTT. The complete variable domain, with remaining parts taken from reference TRBV7-2 and TRBJ1-5, reads GAGVSQSPSNKVTEKGKDVELRCDPISGHTALYWYRQSLGQGLEFLIYFQGNSAPDKSGLPSDRFSAERTGGSVSTLTIQRTQQEDSAVYLCASSSRGSNQPQHFGDGTRLSIL.

The rearrangement uses TRBV2 and TRBJ2-5, with D perhaps matching TRBD1 (5 bases). The V and J ends lost 1 base and 5 bases respectively, with 14 bases between them. Germline CDR1 is SNHLY and CDR2 is FYNNEI. This CDR3 region has 15 residues. The CDR3 DNA sequence: TGTGCCAGCAGTGAAGTCGCAGGGTTGGCGGAGACCCAGTACTTC. It translates to CASSEVAGLAETQYF.

The V and J genes are TRBV9 and TRBJ1-2; 7 bases are a match to TRBD1. This CDR3 is 13 amino acids long. V was pared by 4 bases and J by 8 bases, with 8 bases of the junction left unmatched. CDR1 is SGDLS, CDR2 YYNGEE, per germline. CDR3 residues: CASSQMDRFGYTF. CDR3 sequence (DNA): TGTGCCAGCAGCCAAATGGACAGGTTCGGCTACACCTTC.

V and J are TRBV5-1 and TRBJ2-7, with no clear D. CDR1 and CDR2 from the germline V gene are SGHRS and YFSETQ. V lost 4 bases and J 10 bases, leaving 15 bases between the germline ends. CDR3 length: 12 amino acids. CDR3 sequence: CASSRPNQGQYF. The CDR3 region has the DNA TGCGCCAGCAGCCGCCCCAACCAAGGCCAGTACTTC.